A selection of T cell receptor beta chains follows, all from one sample in a study of blood T cell repertoires in COVID-19. Sequencing was performed with immunoSEQ multiplex PCR; in TCRdb, only in-frame clones are kept and a portion is missing. The top ten clones hold approximately 7.3% of a sample with 200,000 to 250,000 clones, 84% of them seen once. Material for sequencing was PBMCs or T cells enriched from blood (not recorded which). The receptor set was obtained from a woman aged 40 to 50 who had recovered from COVID-19. Each CDR3 is given with its conserved first and last residue. The D gene is left open where the match is weak. The size field is filled for only some rows; it gives once, few, many or a size class.

V,J,size,D,CDR3,DNA
TRBV13,TRBJ2-3,-,TRBD2,CASSRLAGPGTDTQYF,TGTGCCAGCAGCCGGCTAGCGGGACCCGGCACAGATACGCAGTATTTT
TRBV6-2/TRBV6-3,TRBJ2-3,-,TRBD2,CASSSPFGSGRAWYF,TGTGCCAGCAGTTCCCCGTTTGGTAGCGGGAGGGCCTGGTATTTT
TRBV10-1,TRBJ2-2,-,TRBD2,CASSMSGSSNTGELFF,TGCGCCAGCAGTATGAGCGGGAGTTCGAACACCGGGGAGCTGTTTTTT
TRBV9,TRBJ1-2,-,-,CASSVGGALYGYTF,TGTGCCAGCAGCGTAGGTGGGGCCCTCTATGGCTACACCTTC
TRBV2,TRBJ2-1,-,TRBD2,CASSTLGLAIDNEQFF,TGTGCCAGCAGTACCCTGGGACTAGCGATAGACAATGAGCAGTTCTTC
TRBV10-3,TRBJ2-1,-,-,CAISEWRDGNEQFF,TGTGCCATCAGTGAGTGGCGGGACGGGAATGAGCAGTTCTTC
TRBV6-5,TRBJ1-1,-,-,CASLTGGRNTEAFF,TGTGCCTCGCTCACCGGGGGGCGGAACACTGAAGCTTTCTTT
TRBV6-5,TRBJ2-2,-,-,CASSYTTAGNTGELFF,TGTGCCAGCAGTTACACGACAGCGGGGAACACCGGGGAGCTGTTTTTT
TRBV4-1,TRBJ2-3,-,TRBD2,CASSQDEGLAGTDTQYF,TGCGCCAGCAGCCAAGATGAGGGACTAGCGGGAACGGATACGCAGTATTTT
TRBV20-1,TRBJ2-7,once,-,CSASSNLGEQYF,TGCAGTGCTAGTTCGAACCTCGGCGAGCAGTACTTC
TRBV4-1,TRBJ2-2,-,TRBD2,CASSQDSASGRLNGELFF,TGCGCCAGCAGCCAAGATTCGGCTAGCGGGAGGTTGAACGGGGAGCTGTTTTTT
TRBV5-1,TRBJ2-7,once,TRBD1,CASSLVGTGSYEQYF,TGCGCCAGCAGCTTGGTCGGGACAGGGTCATACGAGCAGTACTTC
TRBV7-8,TRBJ1-2,-,-,CASSLSYGLGGYGYTF,TGTGCCAGCAGCTTGAGTTACGGCCTTGGCGGGTATGGCTACACCTTC
TRBV5-1,TRBJ2-3,-,-,CASTAGRTTGTDTQYF,TGCGCCAGCACCGCGGGGCGCACAACCGGCACAGATACGCAGTATTTT
TRBV24-1,TRBJ2-1,-,-,CATSERYRVLSYNEQFF,TGTGCCACCAGTGAACGGTACAGGGTACTCTCCTACAATGAGCAGTTCTTC
TRBV19,TRBJ2-1,-,-,CASSTIPTGFVDEQFF,TGTGCCAGTAGCACCATACCCACAGGGTTTGTCGATGAGCAGTTCTTC
TRBV4-2,TRBJ2-5,-,TRBD2,CASSPTSGRQETQYF,TGTGCCAGCAGCCCGACTAGCGGGAGACAAGAGACCCAGTACTTC
TRBV27,TRBJ1-2,-,TRBD1,CASSPRDRGTVGYTF,TGTGCCAGCAGTCCCAGGGACAGGGGAACGGTCGGCTACACCTTC
TRBV6-5,TRBJ2-2,-,TRBD2,CASKGLATTGELFF,TGTGCCAGCAAGGGACTAGCGACCACCGGGGAGCTGTTTTTT
TRBV13,TRBJ2-7,-,-,CASSRLGRAYEQYF,TGTGCCAGCAGCCGATTGGGCAGGGCCTACGAGCAGTACTTC
TRBV7-8,TRBJ2-3,-,TRBD2,CASVRLAGTDTQYF,TGTGCCAGCGTCAGGCTAGCGGGCACAGATACGCAGTATTTT
TRBV5-1,TRBJ2-3,-,TRBD2,CASSLGLAGFSATDTQYF,TGCGCCAGCAGCCTGGGACTAGCGGGATTTTCAGCCACAGATACGCAGTATTTT
TRBV1,TRBJ1-5,-,-,CTSVKGQSNQPQHF,TGCACCAGCGTAAAAGGACAGAGCAATCAGCCCCAGCATTTT
TRBV11-2,TRBJ1-1,-,-,CASSFTGSGAFF,TGTGCCAGCAGCTTCACAGGATCGGGAGCTTTCTTT
TRBV19,TRBJ2-1,-,TRBD1,CASSIVADREQFF,TGTGCCAGTAGTATAGTGGCGGACAGGGAGCAGTTCTTC
TRBV19,TRBJ1-3,-,TRBD1,CASTWDRVAGNTIYF,TGTGCCAGTACCTGGGACAGGGTGGCTGGAAACACCATATATTTT
TRBV5-1,TRBJ2-7,-,-,CASSLGQGDEQYF,TGCGCCAGCAGCTTGGGGCAGGGTGACGAGCAGTACTTC
TRBV6-1,TRBJ1-3,-,TRBD1,CASSARGTAWSSGNTIYF,TGTGCCAGCAGTGCGCGCGGGACAGCCTGGAGCTCTGGAAACACCATATATTTT
TRBV25-1,TRBJ2-3,-,-,CASWGADTQYF,TGTGCCAGCTGGGGGGCAGATACGCAGTATTTT
TRBV6-1,TRBJ2-1,-,TRBD2,CASSGPAAGSYNEQFF,TGTGCCAGCAGTGGGCCGGCAGCGGGGTCCTACAATGAGCAGTTCTTC
TRBV4-1,TRBJ1-6,few,-,CASSREALGNSPLHF,TGCGCCAGCAGCCGCGAAGCTCTCGGGAACTCACCCCTCCACTTT
TRBV5-5,TRBJ1-5,few,-,CASSSWAASNQPQHF,TGTGCCAGCAGCTCATGGGCAGCCAGCAATCAGCCCCAGCATTTT
TRBV6-2/TRBV6-3,TRBJ2-6,-,TRBD1,CASSYGGRGLSGANVLTF,TGTGCCAGCAGTTACGGGGGCAGGGGGCTCTCTGGGGCCAACGTCCTGACTTTC
TRBV5-6,TRBJ1-4,-,-,CASSLGIGVSGNEKLFF,TGTGCCAGCAGCTTGGGTATAGGTGTGTCGGGTAATGAAAAACTGTTTTTT
TRBV7-8,TRBJ2-3,-,TRBD2,CASSPRLTSSAVDTQYF,TGTGCCAGCAGCCCCAGATTGACTAGCTCCGCGGTAGATACGCAGTATTTT
TRBV2,TRBJ2-1,-,-,CASSEAQGYTEQFF,TGTGCCAGCAGTGAGGCCCAGGGGTATACTGAGCAGTTCTTC
TRBV5-6,TRBJ2-3,-,TRBD2,CASSEETSWNTDTQYF,TGTGCCAGCAGCGAAGAGACTAGCTGGAACACAGATACGCAGTATTTT
TRBV30,TRBJ1-4,-,-,CAWSAGLNEKLFF,TGTGCCTGGAGTGCGGGTCTTAATGAAAAACTGTTTTTT
TRBV7-2,TRBJ1-3,-,-,CASSSFPVGPEVGNTIYF,TGTGCCAGCAGCTCTTTCCCCGTGGGCCCCGAAGTTGGAAACACCATATATTTT
TRBV27,TRBJ1-3,-,-,CASSDRPSGNTIYF,TGTGCCAGCAGCGACAGACCCTCTGGAAACACCATATATTTT
TRBV27,TRBJ2-3,few,TRBD2,CASSLYSGREVPDTQYF,TGTGCCAGCAGTTTATATAGCGGGCGGGAGGTTCCAGATACGCAGTATTTT
TRBV10-1,TRBJ2-3,-,-,CASSERGGRTDTQYF,TGCGCCAGCAGTGAGAGGGGAGGTCGCACAGATACGCAGTATTTT
TRBV6-5,TRBJ2-3,-,-,CASSYRFSDTQYF,TGTGCCAGCAGTTACCGTTTCTCAGATACGCAGTATTTT
TRBV5-4,TRBJ2-5,-,TRBD2,CASSETSGNQETQYF,TGTGCCAGCAGCGAGACTAGCGGGAACCAAGAGACCCAGTACTTC
TRBV11-3,TRBJ2-3,once,TRBD2,CASSSGAGGTDTQYF,TGTGCCAGCAGCTCCGGAGCGGGAGGCACAGATACGCAGTATTTT
TRBV10-3,TRBJ2-1,-,-,CAISGLVAEGPTYNEQFF,TGTGCCATCAGTGGATTGGTAGCGGAAGGGCCCACCTACAATGAGCAGTTCTTC
TRBV7-9,TRBJ2-2,once,-,CASSPEGLDTGELFF,TGTGCCAGCAGCCCTGAGGGCCTGGACACCGGGGAGCTGTTTTTT
TRBV9,TRBJ2-5,-,-,CASSVGARAQETQYF,TGTGCCAGCAGCGTGGGCGCCAGGGCCCAAGAGACCCAGTACTTC
TRBV12-3/TRBV12-4,TRBJ1-2,-,-,CASSFSVDGYTF,TGTGCCAGCAGTTTTAGTGTAGATGGCTACACCTTC
TRBV5-4,TRBJ2-3,-,-,CASSLVDRLDTQYF,TGTGCCAGCAGCTTGGTGGACAGATTAGATACGCAGTATTTT
TRBV19,TRBJ2-5,-,TRBD2,CASSVGLAGGPGETQYF,TGTGCCAGTAGCGTGGGACTAGCGGGAGGGCCTGGGGAGACCCAGTACTTC
TRBV15,TRBJ1-5,-,-,CATSRDTTVYSNQPQHF,TGTGCCACCAGCAGAGATACGACAGTCTATAGCAATCAGCCCCAGCATTTT
TRBV3-1/TRBV3-2,TRBJ1-1,-,-,CASSHGDLNTEAFF,TGTGCCAGCAGCCACGGGGATCTGAACACTGAAGCTTTCTTT
TRBV3-1/TRBV3-2,TRBJ2-2,-,TRBD2,CASSHGGSTGELFF,TGTGCCAGCAGCCACGGCGGGAGCACCGGGGAGCTGTTTTTT
TRBV10-3,TRBJ1-4,-,TRBD1,CAISEGGQDEKLFF,TGTGCCATCAGTGAAGGAGGACAGGACGAAAAACTGTTTTTT